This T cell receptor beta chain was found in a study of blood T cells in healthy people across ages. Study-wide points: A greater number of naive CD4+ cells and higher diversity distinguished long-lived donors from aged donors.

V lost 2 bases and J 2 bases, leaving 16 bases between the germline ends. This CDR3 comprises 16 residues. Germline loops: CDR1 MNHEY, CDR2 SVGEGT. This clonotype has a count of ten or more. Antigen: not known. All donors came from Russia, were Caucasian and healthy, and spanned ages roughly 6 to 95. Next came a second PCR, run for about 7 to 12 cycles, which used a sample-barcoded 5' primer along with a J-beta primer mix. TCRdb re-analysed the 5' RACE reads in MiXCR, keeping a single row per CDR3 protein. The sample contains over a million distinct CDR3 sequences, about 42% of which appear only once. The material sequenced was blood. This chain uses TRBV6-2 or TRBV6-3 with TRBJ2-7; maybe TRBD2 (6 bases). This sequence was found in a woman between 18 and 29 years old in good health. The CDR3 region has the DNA TGTGCCAGCAGTTACCCCCCAGGGACTTTAACCTACGAGCAGTACTTC. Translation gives CASSYPPGTLTYEQYF.